The 3 T cell receptor beta chains below were found in one sample sequenced in a study of cytomegalovirus exposure and HLA in healthy donors. The PCR had 60 Vbeta and 13 Jbeta primers. The repertoire was sequenced with immunoSEQ multiplex PCR; TCRdb's copy has only in-frame clones and lacks some. There are roughly 100,000 clones in the sample; roughly 63% occur only once, and over 5% lies in the top ten. Sequencing used PBMCs. These receptor sequences come from a boy between 5 and 17 years old in good health and CMV-seropositive.

The genes are TRBV5-6 and TRBJ2-3; the match to TRBD1 covers 7 bases. Looked up from germline, CDR1 is SGHDT and CDR2 is YYEEEE. V dropped 7 bases and J dropped 6; count of bases not matched to a gene: 8. The CDR3 is made up of 13 amino acids. The CDR3 region has the DNA TGTGCCAGCGGGTTGACAGGGTTTGATACGCAGTATTTT. It is translated as CASGLTGFDTQYF.

The chain recombines TRBV6-6 with TRBJ1-1, with a weak D call TRBD1 (6 bases). Germline loops: CDR1 MNHNY, CDR2 SVGAGI (reference sequence). V lost 4 bases to trimming and J lost 1 base, with 13 bases between them. This CDR3 is built from 15 residues. CDR3 DNA: TGTGCCAGCAGTTGGGGTAAACAGGGGAACACTGAAGCTTTCTTT. Its protein is CASSWGKQGNTEAFF.

The chain combines TRBV6-1 with TRBJ2-3; D not certain. The CDR3 contains 13 residues. With 4 bases removed from V and 0 bases from J, the gap between germline ends came to 5 bases. Germline CDR1 reads MNHNS; CDR2 reads SASEGT. CDR3 sequence: CASSAVSTDTQYF. In nucleotides, the CDR3 is TGTGCCAGCAGTGCCGTCAGCACAGATACGCAGTATTTT.